Listed here is a single T cell receptor (beta chain). This specimen belongs to a study of CD8+ T cells in alopecia areata. CDR3 length equals 11 residues. Between the trimmed V and J ends, which lost 7 bases and 3 bases, there was a span of 10 bases. Germline-derived CDR1 and CDR2 are SQVTM and ANQGSEA. cDNA prepared by RNA extraction and subsequent reverse transcription served as the template for sequencing. Data came from immunoSEQ multiplex PCR; TCRdb stores just in-frame clones and leaves some out. The sample contains about 56,000 clones, around 96% of which appear only once. The sample here was CD8+ T cells sorted from blood, taken at week 0. This TCR was sampled from a human donor with alopecia areata. The chain recombines TRBV29-1 with TRBJ2-7, with D tentatively TRBD2 (5 bases). CDR3 sequence (DNA): TGCAGCGCCCTCCGGGACTACGAGCAGTACTTC. Translation gives CSALRDYEQYF.